This T cell receptor beta chain originates from a study of OX40 agonist ivuxolimab in advanced cancers. Study background: Age averaged around 59 years (range roughly 23 to 79), and 70% to 85% were male. Study-level results: There were, on average, more expanded clones in CD8+ T cells than in CD4+. CD4+ and CD8+ T cells in blood underwent clonal expansion by week 6 at 0.1 to 3.0 mg/kg.

Repertoires were generated with immunoSEQ multiplex PCR, while TCRdb's copy carries only in-frame clones and drops some. The sample contains about 45,000 clones, roughly 90% of which appear only once. Exclusion of a patient followed from autoimmune disease history or systemic immunosuppression. Concerning this clone itself: Its target is unknown.

This CDR3 region has 15 residues. Trimming stripped 4 bases from V and 0 bases from J, with 9 bases between. The germline CDR1 and CDR2 sequences are SEHNR and FQNEAQ (reference sequence). This specimen was CD4+ or CD8+ T cells sorted from blood, taken in a trial of the OX40 agonist ivuxolimab. The chain couples TRBV7-9 to TRBJ1-4; TRBD1 is a possible D gene (5 bases). The TCR sequence derives from an adult with an advanced solid tumor such as melanoma, head and neck, liver or kidney cancer. The CDR3 sequence is CASSSWGATNEKLFF. The DNA for the CDR3 is TGTGCCAGCAGCTCCTGGGGCGCAACTAATGAAAAACTGTTTTTT.